This T cell receptor (beta chain) stems from a study of T cells of healthy individuals. There are a few counts of this clonotype. CDR3 size: 12 residues. Germline CDR1 is MNHEY and CDR2 is SMNVEV (reference sequence). Trimming stripped 7 bases from V and 7 bases from J, with 10 bases between. TCRdb reprocessed the 5' RACE reads with MiXCR, giving one entry per CDR3 protein. The table records about 82,000 distinct CDR3 sequences, approximately 4.8% of them present only once. This chain uses TRBV27 with TRBJ2-2; D is uncertain. This sequence originates from a female donor in good health. This CDR3 is CASIRSSGELFF. In DNA form, the CDR3 reads TGTGCCAGCATTCGGAGCAGCGGGGAGCTGTTTTTT.